This T cell receptor beta chain was observed in a study of blood T cell repertoires in COVID-19. Looking at the study overall: Samples of COVID-19 (acute and convalescent) were obtained from the United States, Italy and Spain. PBMCs, B-cell-depleted T cells, or T cells provided the cDNA or gDNA that made up the material.

Original handling: Amplification with reference gene primers provided the estimates of nucleated cell counts. The repertoire was sequenced with immunoSEQ multiplex PCR; TCRdb's copy has only in-frame clones and lacks some. V and J calls and clone size are those listed in that table; D and trimming were worked out from the DNA. The sample contains about 190,000 clones, 76% of which appear only once. Allocation to cohorts depended on clinical history reported by the participants. V trimming: 5 bases; J trimming: 6 bases; junction bases outside the gene matches: 5. The CDR3 is 15 amino acids. CDR1 and CDR2 from the germline V gene are SEHNR and FQNEAQ (reference sequence).

Sequenced sample: PBMCs or T cells enriched from blood (not recorded which). The chain is built from TRBV7-9 and TRBJ1-5, with TRBD1 matching 12 bases. This receptor was taken from a woman between 50 and 59 years old with acute COVID-19. Here the CDR3 reads CASSPGTGGLQPQHF. The CDR3 coding sequence is TGTGCCAGCAGCCCGGGGACAGGGGGCCTTCAGCCCCAGCATTTT.